This is a list of T cell receptor beta chains from one sample in a study of T-cell memory formation after mild COVID-19. MiXCR, run by TCRdb on the 5' RACE reads, gives a single entry per CDR3 protein. In the table there are about 290,000 distinct CDR3 sequences, 15% of which are singletons. Source material: PBMCs or a T cell subset sorted from them (not recorded which). Receptor source: a man between 18 and 29 years old who had mild COVID-19 (a few samples of this study predate the infection). Cell type and time point are not known. The CDR3 runs from the conserved cysteine through the conserved F or W. The D gene is left open where the match is weak. Size tells how often a clone was seen (once, few, many) or the class of an expanded clone, and some rows leave it out.

j_call clone_size d_call cdr3_length v_call cdr3_aa cdr3_nt
TRBJ2-3 - TRBD2 16 TRBV5-4 CASSSGLAGELDTQYF TGTGCCAGCAGCTCAGGACTAGCGGGGGAGTTGGATACGCAGTATTTT
TRBJ2-1 many TRBD1 19 TRBV5-1 CASSSTRTGAASSYNEQFF TGCGCCAGCAGCTCGACCAGAACAGGGGCAGCGAGCTCCTACAATGAGCAGTTCTTC
TRBJ2-3 - - 15 TRBV9 CASSVSEQTLDTQYF TGTGCCAGCAGCGTATCAGAACAGACCCTTGATACGCAGTATTTT
TRBJ2-7 few - 16 TRBV4-2 CASSLNPLGEYYEQYF TGTGCCAGCAGCCTAAACCCACTAGGGGAATATTACGAGCAGTACTTC
TRBJ1-6 many - 14 TRBV5-1 CASSLDRVDSPLHF TGCGCCAGCAGCTTGGACAGGGTTGACTCACCCCTCCACTTT
TRBJ2-2 few - 14 TRBV5-1 CASSWAGATGELFF TGCGCCAGCAGCTGGGCCGGGGCCACCGGGGAGCTGTTTTTT
TRBJ1-5 few - 16 TRBV21-1 CAGEGTGGAVGQPQHF TGTGCCGGGGAGGGGACAGGGGGCGCGGTAGGTCAGCCCCAGCATTTT
TRBJ2-7 many TRBD2 15 TRBV5-1 CASSLSASGDYEQYF TGCGCCAGCAGCTTATCGGCTAGCGGGGACTACGAGCAGTACTTC
TRBJ1-2 - - 12 TRBV4-1 CASSRGLDGYTF TGCGCCAGCAGCCGAGGATTAGATGGCTACACCTTC
TRBJ1-2 - - 15 TRBV3-1 CASSQGTATNYGYTF TGTGCCAGCAGCCAAGGGACGGCTACTAACTATGGCTACACCTTC
TRBJ2-3 few - 15 TRBV4-2 CASSQEAGSTDTQYF TGTGCCAGCAGCCAAGAGGCGGGGAGCACAGATACGCAGTATTTT
TRBJ1-6 - TRBD1 14 TRBV20-1 CSASPPQGGSPLHF TGCAGTGCTAGTCCCCCGCAGGGGGGGTCACCCCTCCACTTT
TRBJ1-2 - - 12 TRBV2 CASSERGYGYTF TGTGCCAGCAGTGAGAGGGGCTATGGCTACACCTTC
TRBJ1-1 - TRBD1 16 TRBV9 CASSVAGQGMNTEAFF TGTGCCAGCAGCGTAGCCGGACAGGGGATGAACACTGAAGCTTTCTTT
TRBJ2-5 few TRBD1 15 TRBV5-6 CASSPRQGWRETQYF TGTGCCAGCAGCCCCAGACAGGGGTGGAGGGAGACCCAGTACTTC
TRBJ2-5 - - 15 TRBV3-1 CASSQRGAGEETQYF TGTGCCAGCAGCCAACGGGGGGCGGGGGAAGAGACCCAGTACTTC
TRBJ1-1 - - 14 TRBV5-4 CASSWDLKNTEAFF TGTGCCAGCAGCTGGGACCTAAAGAACACTGAAGCTTTCTTT
TRBJ2-4 few - 12 TRBV5-1 CASSGVGNIQYF TGCGCCAGCAGCGGGGTTGGAAACATTCAGTACTTC
TRBJ2-5 - - 15 TRBV11-3 CASSSRGSRQETQYF TGTGCCAGCAGCTCGAGGGGTAGCCGGCAAGAGACCCAGTACTTC
TRBJ1-2 many - 13 TRBV28 CASRTGPSYGYTF TGTGCCAGCAGGACAGGTCCCTCCTATGGCTACACCTTC
TRBJ2-2 - - 14 TRBV2 CASRDGAPRDELFF TGTGCCAGCAGGGATGGGGCACCCCGGGACGAGCTGTTTTTT
TRBJ1-1 few - 14 TRBV27 CASSLNSGASGAFF TGTGCCAGCAGTTTAAACAGCGGAGCCTCAGGAGCTTTCTTT
TRBJ2-1 few - 16 TRBV27 CASSPLSGSSYNEQFF TGTGCCAGCAGTCCTCTTAGCGGAAGCTCCTACAATGAGCAGTTCTTC
TRBJ2-3 many - 14 TRBV7-2 CASSLDQLWDTQYF TGTGCCAGCAGCTTAGACCAGCTCTGGGATACGCAGTATTTT
TRBJ2-6 - - 15 TRBV5-1 CASSLQGPGANVLTF TGCGCCAGCAGCTTACAGGGTCCTGGGGCCAACGTCCTGACTTTC
TRBJ1-2 few TRBD1 13 TRBV6-5 CASSFRGRRGYTF TGTGCCAGCAGTTTTAGGGGGCGGCGAGGCTACACCTTC
TRBJ1-1 - - 11 TRBV6-1 CARGVWTEAFF TGTGCCAGAGGGGTATGGACTGAAGCTTTCTTT
TRBJ1-1 - - 15 TRBV5-4 CASSLGVQLNSEAFF TGTGCCAGCAGCTTGGGGGTTCAACTCAACTCTGAAGCTTTCTTT
TRBJ2-3 - TRBD1 15 TRBV5-1 CASSLTGTGVDTQYF TGCGCCAGCAGCCTAACCGGGACAGGGGTAGATACGCAGTATTTT
TRBJ2-5 few - 16 TRBV18 CASSPQHRVIQETQYF TGTGCCAGCTCACCACAACACAGGGTTATACAAGAGACCCAGTACTTC
TRBJ2-1 few TRBD1 16 TRBV5-1 CASSGTGEPPANEQFF TGCGCCAGCAGCGGAACAGGGGAGCCCCCGGCCAATGAGCAGTTCTTC
TRBJ2-1 few TRBD2 15 TRBV6-1 CASRRVEGLLNEQFF TGTGCCAGCAGGAGGGTTGAGGGACTACTCAATGAGCAGTTCTTC
TRBJ2-3 - - 12 TRBV6-2/TRBV6-3 CASSYRMDTQYF TGTGCCAGCAGTTACAGGATGGATACGCAGTATTTT
TRBJ2-1 few TRBD2 14 TRBV20-1 CSARTSGLHNEQFF TGCAGTGCAAGGACTAGCGGCCTTCACAATGAGCAGTTCTTC
TRBJ1-5 many - 11 TRBV12-3/TRBV12-4 CASMSNQPQHF TGTGCCAGCATGAGCAATCAGCCCCAGCATTTT
TRBJ2-5 - - 14 TRBV25-1 CASKTAQGGETQYF TGTGCCAGCAAGACAGCTCAAGGTGGGGAGACCCAGTACTTC
TRBJ2-1 few TRBD2 18 TRBV4-3 CASSQDWLAGGSYNEQFF TGCGCCAGCAGCCAAGATTGGTTAGCGGGGGGCTCCTACAATGAGCAGTTCTTC
TRBJ2-7 few - 13 TRBV18 CASSLQPGYEQYF TGTGCCAGCTCTCTCCAACCCGGGTACGAGCAGTACTTC
TRBJ1-3 - TRBD1 15 TRBV7-6 CASSPGQNSGNTIYF TGTGCCAGCAGCCCGGGACAGAACTCTGGAAACACCATATATTTT
TRBJ1-2 once TRBD1 14 TRBV5-6 CASSPDRELYGYTF TGTGCCAGCAGCCCGGACAGGGAACTCTATGGCTACACCTTC